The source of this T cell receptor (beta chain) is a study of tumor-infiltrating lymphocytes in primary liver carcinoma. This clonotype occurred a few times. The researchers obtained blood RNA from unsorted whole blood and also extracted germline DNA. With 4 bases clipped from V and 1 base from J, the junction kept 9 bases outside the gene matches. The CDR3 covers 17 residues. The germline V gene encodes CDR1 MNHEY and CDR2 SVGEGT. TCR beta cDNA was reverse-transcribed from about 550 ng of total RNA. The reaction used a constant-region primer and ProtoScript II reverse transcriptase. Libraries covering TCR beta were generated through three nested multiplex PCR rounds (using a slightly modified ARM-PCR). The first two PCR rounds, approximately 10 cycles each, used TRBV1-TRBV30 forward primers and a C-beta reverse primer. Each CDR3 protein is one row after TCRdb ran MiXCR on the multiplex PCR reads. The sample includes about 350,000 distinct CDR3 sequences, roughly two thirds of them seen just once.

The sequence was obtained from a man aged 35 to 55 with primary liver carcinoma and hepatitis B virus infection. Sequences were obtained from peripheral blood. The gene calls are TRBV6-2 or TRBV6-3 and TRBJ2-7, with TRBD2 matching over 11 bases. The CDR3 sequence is CASSSAGLAGGSYEQYF. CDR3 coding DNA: TGTGCCAGCAGTTCCGCCGGCCTAGCGGGAGGTTCCTACGAGCAGTACTTC.